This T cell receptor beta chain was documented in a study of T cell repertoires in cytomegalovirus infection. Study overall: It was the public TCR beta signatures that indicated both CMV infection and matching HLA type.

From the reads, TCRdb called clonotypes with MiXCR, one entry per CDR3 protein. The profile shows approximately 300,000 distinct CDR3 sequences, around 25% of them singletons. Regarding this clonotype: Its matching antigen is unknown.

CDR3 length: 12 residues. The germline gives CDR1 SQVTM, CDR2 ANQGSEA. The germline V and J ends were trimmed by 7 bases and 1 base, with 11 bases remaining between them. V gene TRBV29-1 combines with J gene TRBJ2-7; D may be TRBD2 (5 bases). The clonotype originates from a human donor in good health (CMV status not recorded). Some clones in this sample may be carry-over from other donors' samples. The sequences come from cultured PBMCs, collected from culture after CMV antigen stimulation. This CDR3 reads CSAEGSSYEQYF. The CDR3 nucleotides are TGCAGCGCCGAGGGATCTTCCTACGAGCAGTACTTC.